Shown below are 22 T cell receptor beta chains from a single sample sequenced in a study of CD8 T cells in Susac syndrome. Random hexamers served to reverse transcribe about 0.45 to 1 ug RNA. TCRdb re-derived calls from the immunoSEQ multiplex PCR reads in MiXCR, one entry per CDR3 protein. Among 200,000 to 300,000 distinct CDR3 sequences listed, roughly 95% were seen once. The specimen was CD4+ T cells from PBMCs. The receptors were sampled from a human donor with multiple sclerosis.

The chain joins TRBV11-2 to TRBJ1-1; 7 nucleotides align to TRBD1. The CDR3 loop spans 14 amino acids. In germline, CDR1 is SGHAT, CDR2 FQNNGV. V shed 4 bases, J shed 7 bases, and the junction held 9 bases outside the gene matches. The CDR3 DNA reads as TGTGCCAGCAGCTCCGAACCTACAGGGGATGAAGCTTTCTTT. It is translated as CASSSEPTGDEAFF.

V and J are TRBV7-9 and TRBJ2-5; D remains unclear. Per germline, CDR1 SEHNR and CDR2 FQNEAQ (reference sequence). V lost 4 bases to trimming and J lost 5 bases, with 14 bases between them. There are 14 residues in the CDR3. The CDR3 spells CASSSKLTDETQYF. DNA for the CDR3: TGTGCCAGCAGCTCAAAGCTAACGGACGAGACCCAGTACTTC.

The chain is built from TRBV18 and TRBJ1-1; a weak D match, TRBD1 (5 bases). Germline V lookup: CDR1 KGHSH, CDR2 LQKENI. V was cut by 2 bases and J by 1 base, with 8 bases left in between. This CDR3 has 14 residues. This CDR3 is CASSPRGENTEAFF. Here the CDR3 DNA reads TGTGCCAGCTCACCAAGAGGGGAGAACACTGAAGCTTTCTTT.

This rearrangement joins TRBV5-1 to TRBJ1-1; 7 nucleotides agree with TRBD1. Looked up from germline, CDR1 is SGHRS and CDR2 is YFSETQ. The V segment lost 4 bases and the J segment 2 bases; nucleotides outside the gene matches: 11. The length of the CDR3 is 16 residues. In nucleotides, the CDR3 is TGCGCCAGCAGCCTCCCACGACAGGGTACAAACACTGAAGCTTTCTTT. Protein sequence: CASSLPRQGTNTEAFF.

The chain carries TRBV7-6 and TRBJ1-1, with D possibly TRBD1 on 5 matching bases. Germline CDR1 is SGHVS and CDR2 is FNYEAQ. With 5 bases removed from V and 8 bases from J, the gap between germline ends came to 18 bases. The CDR3 runs 14 residues. CDR3 residues: CASSATVVVREAFF. Here the CDR3 DNA reads TGTGCCAGCAGCGCGACAGTGGTCGTGAGGGAAGCTTTCTTT.

The chain has TRBV6-2 or TRBV6-3 and TRBJ2-1; 8 bases are shared with TRBD2. CDR3 size: 16 residues. Unmatched junction bases numbered 11, after V lost 6 bases and J lost 4 bases. The germline V gene encodes CDR1 MNHEY and CDR2 SVGEGT. CDR3 protein: CASRPTGTSRYNEQFF. The CDR3 coding sequence is TGTGCCAGCAGGCCCACCGGGACTAGTCGATACAATGAGCAGTTCTTC.

The genes are TRBV4-2 and TRBJ2-3; D is possibly TRBD1 (5 bases). The germline V gene encodes CDR1 LGHNA and CDR2 YNFKEQ. The CDR3 covers 19 residues. The ends were cut back, 2 bases at V and 2 bases at J, with 23 bases in the middle. The CDR3 here is CASSQKGVRRQAHTDTQYF. CDR3 nucleotides: TGTGCCAGCAGCCAAAAAGGGGTAAGGCGGCAGGCACACACAGATACGCAGTATTTT.

The rearrangement joins TRBV29-1 to TRBJ1-1, with D possibly TRBD1 on 5 matching bases. Trimming stripped 4 bases from V and 4 bases from J, with 16 bases between. Germline CDR1 reads SQVTM; CDR2 reads ANQGSEA. This CDR3 region has 14 residues. CDR3 nucleotide sequence: TGCAGCGTTGGGGAGGGACCGGAGGTCACTGAAGCTTTCTTT. This encodes CSVGEGPEVTEAFF.

The chain joins TRBV5-6 to TRBJ2-3; 8 bases are shared with TRBD1. The germline gives CDR1 SGHDT, CDR2 YYEEEE. The CDR3 is 15 residues long. The ends lost 5 bases at V and 1 base at J; junction bases unmatched: 6. The CDR3 DNA is TGTGCCAGCAGTGGTGGACAGGGCGGCACAGATACGCAGTATTTT. This gives the protein CASSGGQGGTDTQYF.

The chain employs TRBV18 and TRBJ1-6; D ambiguous. V lost 3 bases, J lost 8 bases, and 8 bases lay in between. Germline CDR1 is KGHSH and CDR2 is LQKENI. This CDR3 spans 13 amino acids. CDR3 sequence (DNA): TGTGCCAGCTCACCTGACCCGGATTCACCCCTCCACTTT. It codes for CASSPDPDSPLHF.

This clonotype was counted a single time. The gene calls are TRBV6-2 or TRBV6-3 and TRBJ1-2; D is unclear. Trimming cost V 2 bases and J 2 bases, with 9 bases left between them. Germline V gene lookup returns CDR1 MNHEY and CDR2 SVGEGT. The CDR3 loop spans 14 amino acids. This chain's CDR3 is CASSYIAGNYGYTF. The CDR3 nucleotides are TGTGCCAGCAGTTACATTGCCGGAAACTATGGCTACACCTTC.

The chain couples TRBV3-1 to TRBJ2-5; D not certain. Trimming took 4 bases from V and 7 from J, leaving 16 bases between them. This CDR3 comprises 14 residues. Looked up from germline, CDR1 is LGHDT and CDR2 is YNNKEL (reference sequence). CDR3 loop: CASSPTSRAGTQYF. For the CDR3, the DNA is TGTGCCAGCAGCCCGACGAGCCGGGCAGGGACCCAGTACTTC.

This clonotype was recorded only once. The rearrangement joins TRBV14 to TRBJ2-3; no reliable D call. Germline CDR1 is SGHDN and CDR2 is FVKESK. Trimming pared 3 bases from V and 7 bases from J, leaving 8 bases between. The CDR3 sequence is 12 residues long. This CDR3 is CASSHSANTQYF. The CDR3 nucleotides are TGTGCCAGCAGCCACAGCGCCAATACGCAGTATTTT.

The chain combines TRBV19 with TRBJ2-3; no firm D call. Trimming removed 1 base from V and 4 bases from J, with 3 bases in between. CDR3 length: 12 amino acids. Germline CDR1 reads LNHDA; CDR2 reads SQIVND (reference sequence). The CDR3 DNA is TGTGCCAGTAGTATAGGGCCAGATACGCAGTATTTT. It is translated as CASSIGPDTQYF.

Here the CDR3 reads CASSLDRGQGREQFF. The CDR3 DNA reads as TGTGCCAGCAGCCTTGATCGGGGACAGGGCCGTGAGCAGTTCTTC. V gene TRBV7-3 combines with J gene TRBJ2-1, with 9 bases lining up with TRBD1. Losses at the gene ends were 5 bases for V and 9 bases for J; bases not matched to a gene: 11. This CDR3 comprises 15 residues. Germline V gene data show CDR1 as SGHTA and CDR2 as FQGTGA.

V and J are TRBV6-2 or TRBV6-3 and TRBJ2-1; 12 bases are shared with TRBD2. The CDR3 contains 16 residues. Per germline, CDR1 MNHEY and CDR2 SVGEGT. The trim removed 2 bases at V and 7 bases at J, leaving 6 bases unmatched. DNA of the CDR3: TGTGCCAGCAGTTACCCGACTAGCGGGAGAGGTAATGAGCAGTTCTTC. As protein: CASSYPTSGRGNEQFF.

The chain combines TRBV9 with TRBJ2-7; D may be TRBD2 (6 bases). V lost 2 bases to trimming and J lost 4 bases, with 13 bases between them. The CDR3 consists of 14 residues. Germline CDR1 and CDR2: SGDLS and YYNGEE. The CDR3 nucleotides read TGTGCCAGCAGCGTCGGGACTTCAAGATACGAGCAGTACGTC. Protein product: CASSVGTSRYEQYV.

The J gene is TRBJ1-5, the V gene TRBV7-9, with D possibly matching TRBD1 (6 bases). Per germline, CDR1 SEHNR and CDR2 FQNEAQ (reference sequence). V shed 5 bases and J shed 5 bases, with 19 bases lying between them. This CDR3 has 16 amino acids. CDR3 sequence: CASSPASRGRDQPQHF. The CDR3 nucleotides are TGTGCCAGCAGCCCCGCTTCCAGGGGTCGAGATCAGCCCCAGCATTTT.

This chain uses TRBV20-1 with TRBJ1-2, with D perhaps matching TRBD1 (5 bases). CDR1 and CDR2 from the germline V gene are DFQATT and SNEGSKA (reference sequence). CDR3 size: 13 residues. Trimming took off 0 bases at V and 8 bases at J, with 13 bases between the two ends. The CDR3: CSARDSQGVGYTF. In DNA form, the CDR3 reads TGCAGTGCTAGAGACTCGCAGGGAGTGGGCTACACCTTC.

The V gene is TRBV12-3 or TRBV12-4, the J gene TRBJ2-7; maybe TRBD1 (5 bases). This CDR3 is 15 amino acids long. Trimming took off 5 bases at V and 0 bases at J, with 14 bases between the two ends. CDR3 sequence reads: CASSDDSGLSYEQYF. For the CDR3, the DNA is TGTGCCAGCAGTGACGACTCAGGGCTCTCCTACGAGCAGTACTTC.

This chain links TRBV12-3 or TRBV12-4 with TRBJ2-6, with D perhaps TRBD1 or TRBD2 (6 bases each). The CDR3 covers 17 residues. The ends were cut back, 1 base at V and 0 bases at J, with 10 bases in the middle. The CDR3: CASSLGGTPSGANVLTF. In nucleotides, the CDR3 is TGTGCCAGCAGTTTAGGCGGGACACCCTCTGGGGCCAACGTCCTGACTTTC.

The CDR3 nucleotides are TGCGCCGCTAGTCGCTGGGGGAACGACGAGCAGTACTTC. It is translated as CAASRWGNDEQYF. The gene calls are TRBV20-1 and TRBJ2-7, with D perhaps assigned TRBD1 or TRBD2 (5 bases each). Germline-derived CDR1 and CDR2 are DFQATT and SNEGSKA (reference sequence). The CDR3 sequence is 13 residues long.